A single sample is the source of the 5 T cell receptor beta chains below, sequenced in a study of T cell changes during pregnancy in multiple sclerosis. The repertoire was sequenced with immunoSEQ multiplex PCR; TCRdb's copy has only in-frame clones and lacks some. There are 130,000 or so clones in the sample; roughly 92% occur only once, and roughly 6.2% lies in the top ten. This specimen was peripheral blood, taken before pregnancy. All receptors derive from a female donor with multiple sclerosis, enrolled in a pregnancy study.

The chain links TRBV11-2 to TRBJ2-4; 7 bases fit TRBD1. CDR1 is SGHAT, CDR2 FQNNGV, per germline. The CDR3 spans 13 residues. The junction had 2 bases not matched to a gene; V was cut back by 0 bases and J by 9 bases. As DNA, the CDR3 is TGTGCCAGCAGCTTAGAACAGGGGACCATTCAGTACTTC. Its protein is CASSLEQGTIQYF. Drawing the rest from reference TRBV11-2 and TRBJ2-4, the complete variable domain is EAGVAQSPRYKIIEKRQSVAFWCNPISGHATLYWYQQILGQGPKLLIQFQNNGVVDDSQLPKDRFSAERLKGVDSTLKIQPAKLEDSAVYLCASSLEQGTIQYFGAGTRLSVL.

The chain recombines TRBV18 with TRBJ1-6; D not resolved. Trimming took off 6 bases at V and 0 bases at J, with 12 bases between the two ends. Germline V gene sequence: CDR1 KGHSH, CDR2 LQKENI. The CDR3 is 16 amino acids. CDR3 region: CASSALGSSYNSPLHF. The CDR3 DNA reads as TGTGCCAGCTCGGCCCTAGGGAGCTCCTATAATTCACCCCTCCACTTT. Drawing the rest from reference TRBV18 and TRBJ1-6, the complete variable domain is NAGVMQNPRHLVRRRGQEARLRCSPMKGHSHVYWYRQLPEEGLKFMVYLQKENIIDESGMPKERFSAEFPKEGPSILRIQQVVRGDSAAYFCASSALGSSYNSPLHFGNGTRLTVT.

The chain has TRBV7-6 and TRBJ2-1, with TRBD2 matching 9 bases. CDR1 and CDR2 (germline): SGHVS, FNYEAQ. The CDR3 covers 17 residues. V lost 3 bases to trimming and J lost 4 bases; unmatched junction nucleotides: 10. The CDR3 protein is CASSLTSGGRAYNEQFF. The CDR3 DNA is TGTGCCAGCAGCTTGACTAGCGGAGGGCGGGCTTACAATGAGCAGTTCTTC.

CDR3 sequence reads: CASSVVDSGNTIYF. CDR3 coding DNA: TGTGCCAGCAGCGTAGTAGACTCTGGAAACACCATATATTTT. The chain has TRBV9 and TRBJ1-3; D remains ambiguous. V lost 0 bases and J lost 0, with 4 bases in between. The CDR3 has 14 residues. Germline lookup yields CDR1 SGDLS and CDR2 YYNGEE.

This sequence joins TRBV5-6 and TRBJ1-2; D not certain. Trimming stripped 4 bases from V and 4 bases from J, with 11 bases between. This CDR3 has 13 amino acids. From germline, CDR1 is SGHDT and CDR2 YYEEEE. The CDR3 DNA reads TGTGCCAGCAGCCGTGACGGGGTCTATGGCTACACCTTC. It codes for CASSRDGVYGYTF.